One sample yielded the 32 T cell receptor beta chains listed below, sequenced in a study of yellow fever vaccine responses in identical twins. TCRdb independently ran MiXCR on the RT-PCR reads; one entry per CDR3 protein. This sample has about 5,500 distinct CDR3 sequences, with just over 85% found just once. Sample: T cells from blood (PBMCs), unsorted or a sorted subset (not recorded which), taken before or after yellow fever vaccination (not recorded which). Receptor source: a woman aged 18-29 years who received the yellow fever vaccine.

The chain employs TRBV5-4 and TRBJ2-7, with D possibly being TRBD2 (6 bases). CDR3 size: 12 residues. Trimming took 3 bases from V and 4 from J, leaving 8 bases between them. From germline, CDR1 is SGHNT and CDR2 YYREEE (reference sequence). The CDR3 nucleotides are TGTGCCAGCAGCTGGGACTCGTACGAGCAGTACTTC. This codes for CASSWDSYEQYF.

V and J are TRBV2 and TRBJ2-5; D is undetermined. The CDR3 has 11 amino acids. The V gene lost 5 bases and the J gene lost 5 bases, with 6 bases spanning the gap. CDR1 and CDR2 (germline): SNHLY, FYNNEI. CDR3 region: CASSSAETQYF. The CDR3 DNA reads TGTGCCAGCAGTTCGGCGGAGACCCAGTACTTC.

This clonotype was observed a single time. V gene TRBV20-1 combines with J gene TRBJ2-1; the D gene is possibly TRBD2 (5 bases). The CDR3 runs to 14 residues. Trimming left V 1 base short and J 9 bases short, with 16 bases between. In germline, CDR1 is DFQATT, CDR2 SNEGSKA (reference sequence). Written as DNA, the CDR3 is TGCAGTGCTAGAGTCGGACTTGTTGGATCTGAGCAGTTCTTC. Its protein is CSARVGLVGSEQFF.

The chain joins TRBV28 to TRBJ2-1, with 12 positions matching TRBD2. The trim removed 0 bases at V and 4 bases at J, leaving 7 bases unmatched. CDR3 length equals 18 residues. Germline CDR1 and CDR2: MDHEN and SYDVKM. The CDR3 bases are TGTGCCAGCAGTTTATGGGACCTAGCGGGAGGGCAATACAATGAGCAGTTCTTC. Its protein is CASSLWDLAGGQYNEQFF.

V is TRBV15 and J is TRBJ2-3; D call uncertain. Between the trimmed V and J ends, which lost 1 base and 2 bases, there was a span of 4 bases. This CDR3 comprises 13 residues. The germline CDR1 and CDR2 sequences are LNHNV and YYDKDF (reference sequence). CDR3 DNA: TGTGCCACCAGCAGAGGGGACACAGATACGCAGTATTTT. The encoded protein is CATSRGDTDTQYF.

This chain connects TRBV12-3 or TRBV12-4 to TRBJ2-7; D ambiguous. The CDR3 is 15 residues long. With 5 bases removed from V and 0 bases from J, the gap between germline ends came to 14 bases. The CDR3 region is CASSPHRTGSYEQYF. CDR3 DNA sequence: TGTGCCAGCAGTCCCCACCGGACGGGCTCCTACGAGCAGTACTTC.

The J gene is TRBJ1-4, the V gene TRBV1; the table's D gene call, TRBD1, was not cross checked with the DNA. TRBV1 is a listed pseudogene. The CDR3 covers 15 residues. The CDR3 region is CTSSGRQGPVEKLFF. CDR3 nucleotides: TGCACCAGCAGCGGACGCCAGGGTCCCGTTGAAAAACTGTTTTTT.

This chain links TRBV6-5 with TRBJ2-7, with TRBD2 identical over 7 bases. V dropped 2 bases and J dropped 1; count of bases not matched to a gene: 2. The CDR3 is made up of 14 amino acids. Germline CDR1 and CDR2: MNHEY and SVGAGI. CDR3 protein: CASSYRRGSYEQYF. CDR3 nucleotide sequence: TGTGCCAGCAGTTACCGGCGGGGGTCCTACGAGCAGTACTTC.

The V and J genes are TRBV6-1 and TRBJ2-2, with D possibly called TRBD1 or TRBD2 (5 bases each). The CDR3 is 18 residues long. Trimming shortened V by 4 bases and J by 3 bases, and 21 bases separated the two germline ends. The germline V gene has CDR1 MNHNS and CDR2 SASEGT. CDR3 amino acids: CASSVARGPITHTGELFF. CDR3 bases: TGTGCCAGCAGTGTTGCACGGGGACCTATCACGCACACCGGGGAGCTGTTTTTT.

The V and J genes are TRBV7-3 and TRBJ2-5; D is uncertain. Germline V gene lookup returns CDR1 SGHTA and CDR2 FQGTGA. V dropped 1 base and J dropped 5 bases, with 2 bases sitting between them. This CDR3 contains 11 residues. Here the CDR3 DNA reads TGTGCCAGCAGCTTAAGTGAGACCCAGTACTTC. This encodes CASSLSETQYF.

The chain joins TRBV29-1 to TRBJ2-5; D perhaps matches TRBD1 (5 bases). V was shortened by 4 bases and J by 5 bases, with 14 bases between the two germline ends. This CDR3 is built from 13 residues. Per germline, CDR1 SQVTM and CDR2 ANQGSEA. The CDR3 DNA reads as TGCAGCGTTGCTTACAGGAGTTCGGAGACCCAGTACTTC. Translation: CSVAYRSSETQYF.

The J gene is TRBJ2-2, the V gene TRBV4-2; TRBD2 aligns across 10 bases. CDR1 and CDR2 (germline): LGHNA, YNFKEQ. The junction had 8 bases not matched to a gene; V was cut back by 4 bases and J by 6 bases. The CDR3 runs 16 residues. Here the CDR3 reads CASSPQRGGAAGELFF. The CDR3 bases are TGTGCCAGCAGCCCACAGCGGGGGGGCGCGGCCGGGGAGCTGTTTTTT.

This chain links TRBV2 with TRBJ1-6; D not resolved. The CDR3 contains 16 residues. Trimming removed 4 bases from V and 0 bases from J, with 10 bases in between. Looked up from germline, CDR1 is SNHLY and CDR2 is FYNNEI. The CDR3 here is CASSVRESSYNSPLHF. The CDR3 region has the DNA TGTGCCAGCAGTGTCCGTGAGAGCTCCTATAATTCACCCCTCCACTTT.

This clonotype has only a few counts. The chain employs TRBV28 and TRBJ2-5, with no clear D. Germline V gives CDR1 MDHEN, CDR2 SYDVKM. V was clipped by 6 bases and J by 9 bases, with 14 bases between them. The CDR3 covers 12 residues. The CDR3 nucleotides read TGTGCCAGCAGGGTTTCAAGGGCGGCCCAGTACTTC. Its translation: CASRVSRAAQYF.

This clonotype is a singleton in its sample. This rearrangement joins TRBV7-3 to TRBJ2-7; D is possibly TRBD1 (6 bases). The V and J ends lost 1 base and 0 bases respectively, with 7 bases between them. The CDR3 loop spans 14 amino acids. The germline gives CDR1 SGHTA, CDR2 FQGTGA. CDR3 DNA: TGTGCCAGCAGCTTAAACAGGGTCTCCTACGAGCAGTACTTC. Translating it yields CASSLNRVSYEQYF.

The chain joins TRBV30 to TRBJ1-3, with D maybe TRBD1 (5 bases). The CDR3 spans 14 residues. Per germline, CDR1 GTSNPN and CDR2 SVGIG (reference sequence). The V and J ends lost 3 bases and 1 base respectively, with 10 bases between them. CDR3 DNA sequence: TGTGCCTGGAGCGCGACAGTTTCTGGAAACACCATATATTTT. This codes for CAWSATVSGNTIYF.

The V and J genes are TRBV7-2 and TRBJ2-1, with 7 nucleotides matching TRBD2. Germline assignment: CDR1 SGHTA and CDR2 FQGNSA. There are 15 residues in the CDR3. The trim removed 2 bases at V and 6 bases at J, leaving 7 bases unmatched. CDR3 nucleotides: TGTGCCAGCAGCTTAATGTTAGCGGGCGCCAATGAGCAGTTCTTC. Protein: CASSLMLAGANEQFF. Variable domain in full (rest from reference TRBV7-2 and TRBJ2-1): GAGVSQSPSNKVTEKGKDVELRCDPISGHTALYWYRQSLGQGLEFLIYFQGNSAPDKSGLPSDRFSAERTGGSVSTLTIQRTQQEDSAVYLCASSLMLAGANEQFFGPGTRLTVL.

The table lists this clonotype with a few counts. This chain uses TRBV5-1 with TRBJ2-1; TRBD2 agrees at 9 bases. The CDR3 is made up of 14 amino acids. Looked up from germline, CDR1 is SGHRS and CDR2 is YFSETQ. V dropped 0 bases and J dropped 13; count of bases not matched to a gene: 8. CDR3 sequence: CASSLDVSGGPQFF. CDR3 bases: TGCGCCAGCAGCTTGGATGTTAGCGGGGGTCCCCAGTTCTTC.

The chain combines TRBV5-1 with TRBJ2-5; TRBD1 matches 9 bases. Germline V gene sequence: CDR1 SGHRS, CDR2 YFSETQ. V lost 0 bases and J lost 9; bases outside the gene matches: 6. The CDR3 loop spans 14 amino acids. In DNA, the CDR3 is TGCGCCAGCAGCTTGGACGGGACAGGGTGGGCCCAGTACTTC. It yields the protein CASSLDGTGWAQYF.

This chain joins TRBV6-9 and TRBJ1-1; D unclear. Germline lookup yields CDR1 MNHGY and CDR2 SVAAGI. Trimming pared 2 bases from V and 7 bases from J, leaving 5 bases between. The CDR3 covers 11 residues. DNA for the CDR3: TGTGCCAGCAGTTATATAGGTGAAGCTTTCTTT. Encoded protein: CASSYIGEAFF.

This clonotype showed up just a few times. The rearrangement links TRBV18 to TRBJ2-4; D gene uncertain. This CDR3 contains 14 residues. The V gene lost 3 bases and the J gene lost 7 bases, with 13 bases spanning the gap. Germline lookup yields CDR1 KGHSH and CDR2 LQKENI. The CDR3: CASSPYPGWNIQYF. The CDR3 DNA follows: TGTGCCAGCTCACCTTACCCCGGCTGGAACATTCAGTACTTC. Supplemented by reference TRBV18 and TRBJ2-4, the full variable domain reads NAGVMQNPRHLVRRRGQEARLRCSPMKGHSHVYWYRQLPEEGLKFMVYLQKENIIDESGMPKERFSAEFPKEGPSILRIQQVVRGDSAAYFCASSPYPGWNIQYFGAGTRLSVL.

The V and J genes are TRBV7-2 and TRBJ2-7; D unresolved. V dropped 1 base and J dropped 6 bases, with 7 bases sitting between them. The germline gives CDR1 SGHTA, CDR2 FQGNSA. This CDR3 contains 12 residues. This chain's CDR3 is CASSLVRSEQYF. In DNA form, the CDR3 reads TGTGCCAGCAGCTTAGTACGGTCCGAGCAGTACTTC.

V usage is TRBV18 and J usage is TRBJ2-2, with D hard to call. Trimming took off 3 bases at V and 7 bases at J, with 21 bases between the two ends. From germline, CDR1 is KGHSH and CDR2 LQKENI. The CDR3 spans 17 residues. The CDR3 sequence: CASSPISGSASGGELFF. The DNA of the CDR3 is TGTGCCAGCTCACCGATTTCAGGCTCCGCATCGGGCGGGGAGCTGTTTTTT.

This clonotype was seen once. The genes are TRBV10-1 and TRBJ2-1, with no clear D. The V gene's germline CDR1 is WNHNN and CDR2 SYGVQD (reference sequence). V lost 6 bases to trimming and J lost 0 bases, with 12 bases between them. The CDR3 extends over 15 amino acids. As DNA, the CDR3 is TGCGCCAGCAGCCGTGACCTGAGCTCCTACAATGAGCAGTTCTTC. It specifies CASSRDLSSYNEQFF.

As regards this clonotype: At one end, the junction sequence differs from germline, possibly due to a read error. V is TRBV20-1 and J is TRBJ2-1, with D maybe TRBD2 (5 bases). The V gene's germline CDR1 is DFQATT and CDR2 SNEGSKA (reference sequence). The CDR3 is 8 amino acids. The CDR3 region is CSARGEIF. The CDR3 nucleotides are TGCAGTGCTAGAGGGGAGATCTTC.

Here the CDR3 DNA reads TGTGCCAGCAGCTTAGCGCGGGGATTCAATGAGCAGTTCTTC. It codes for CASSLARGFNEQFF. V is TRBV11-1 and J is TRBJ2-1, with a tentative D call TRBD2 (6 bases). Trimming left V 0 bases short and J 6 bases short, with 9 bases between. This CDR3 comprises 14 residues. Germline V gives CDR1 SGHAT, CDR2 FQDESV (reference sequence).

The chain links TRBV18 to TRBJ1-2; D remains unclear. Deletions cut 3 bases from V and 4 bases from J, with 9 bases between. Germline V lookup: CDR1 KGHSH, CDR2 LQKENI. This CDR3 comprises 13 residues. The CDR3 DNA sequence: TGTGCCAGCTCACCTTCAGACACCTATGGCTACACCTTC. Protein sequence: CASSPSDTYGYTF.

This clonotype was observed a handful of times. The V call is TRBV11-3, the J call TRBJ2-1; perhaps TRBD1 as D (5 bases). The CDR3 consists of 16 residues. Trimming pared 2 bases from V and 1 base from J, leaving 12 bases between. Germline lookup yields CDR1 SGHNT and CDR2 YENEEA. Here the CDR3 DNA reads TGTGCCAGCAGCTTATGGCAGGGCCTTTCCTACAATGAGCAGTTCTTC. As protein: CASSLWQGLSYNEQFF.

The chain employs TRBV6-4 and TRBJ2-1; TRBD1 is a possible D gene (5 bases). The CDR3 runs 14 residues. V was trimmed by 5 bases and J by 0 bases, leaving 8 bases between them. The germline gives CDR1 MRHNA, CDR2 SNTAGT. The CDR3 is CASSHRSSYNEQFF. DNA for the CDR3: TGTGCCAGCAGTCACAGGAGCTCCTACAATGAGCAGTTCTTC.

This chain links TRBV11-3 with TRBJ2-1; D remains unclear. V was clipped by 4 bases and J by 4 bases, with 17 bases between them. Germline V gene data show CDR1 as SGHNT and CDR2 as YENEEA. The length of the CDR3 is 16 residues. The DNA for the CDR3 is TGTGCCAGCAGCTCATCCCCCCGACCATCTTACAATGAGCAGTTCTTC. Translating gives CASSSSPRPSYNEQFF.

The CDR3: CASSFAGTSSTDTQYF. In DNA, the CDR3 is TGTGCCAGCAGCTTCGCCGGGACTAGCAGCACAGATACGCAGTATTTT. The chain is built from TRBV11-3 and TRBJ2-3; TRBD2 aligns across 9 bases. Looked up from germline, CDR1 is SGHNT and CDR2 is YENEEA. The CDR3 is made up of 16 amino acids. The V and J ends lost 3 bases and 0 bases, in that order; junction bases with no gene match: 4.

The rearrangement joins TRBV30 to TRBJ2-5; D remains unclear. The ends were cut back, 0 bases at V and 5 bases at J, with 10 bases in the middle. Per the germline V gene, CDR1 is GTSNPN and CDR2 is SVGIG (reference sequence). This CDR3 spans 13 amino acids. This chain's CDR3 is CAWSVGQGETQYF. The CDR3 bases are TGTGCCTGGAGTGTTGGTCAAGGGGAGACCCAGTACTTC. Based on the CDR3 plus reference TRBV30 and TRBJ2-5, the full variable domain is SQTIHQWPATLVQPVGSPLSLECTVEGTSNPNLYWYRQAAGRGLQLLFYSVGIGQISSEVPQNLSASRPQDRQFILSSKKLLLSDSGFYLCAWSVGQGETQYFGPGTRLLVL.